One T cell receptor (beta chain) is described in this entry. There is no known antigen for this receptor. No much larger clone is present one base from it, and per-base qualities are unavailable. No patient had received any treatment before thyroid surgery. Using T-cell receptor beta sequencing, the study looked back at clinical samples from patients collected from the early 2010s to the late 2010s. The junction carries 12 bases between V and J, which are trimmed by 5 bases and 5 bases respectively. From cysteine to phenylalanine, the CDR3 is 13 amino acids long. The retained sequence is limited to the CDR3, 39 bases, with the frame set at the first base. The CDR1 and CDR2 encoded by the germline V gene (reference sequence) are SEHNR and FQNEAQ. The library was built by means of PCR. The sequencing machine was an Illumina HiSeq 4000. High-throughput sequencing was used to profile the TCR beta-chain CDR3 region of every patient. Per the original workflow: Drawing on CDR3 differences between clinicopathological groups, the researchers built a classifier meant to tell apart patients with distant-metastatic papillary thyroid cancer. The Shannon index was used to measure repertoire diversity, and the Morisita-Horn index was used to measure how similar tumor and blood repertoires were. TCRdb reprocessing: public reads trimmed at Q25 with fastp, clones called with MiXCR, in-frame beta chains kept. The authors' filters were not applied to this entry. The sample table lists tens of thousands of clones, over 15% of them with a count of one. About 10% of the sample is held by the ten biggest clonotypes.

The sample comes from a study of metastatic and nonmetastatic thyroid tumors (dated by TCRdb to 2020 to 2021). Looking at the study overall: Repertoires from peripheral blood and from tumor or nodule tissue samples of malignant and benign thyroid patients were compared. The paper's findings and limits, for the study overall: In both blood and tumor samples, TCR beta diversity was reported to be significantly higher in malignant tumors than in benign nodules.

Recombination connected TRBV7-9 to TRBJ2-5; too little of a D gene remains to name it. The specimen was blood. This TCR came from a female donor with papillary thyroid cancer or a benign thyroid nodule (not recorded which). Some clones in this sample may be carry-over from other donors' samples. The CDR3 protein: CASSGRERETQYF. The nucleotide sequence reads TGTGCCAGCAGCGGTAGGGAAAGGGAGACCCAGTACTTC.